This T cell receptor (beta chain) was recorded in a study of T cell responses to AZD1222 COVID-19 vaccine. Remarks on this clone: Its antigen is undetermined.

Libraries were prepared by immunoSEQ multiplex PCR; TCRdb keeps only in-frame clonotypes and omits some of them. The sample includes 64,000 or so clones, around 83% of them seen just once. Findings and caveats of the study: No day 14 peak samples; only post-peak repertoires were characterized. Donor demographics were predominantly white British with a female majority; clonal diversity may be underestimated. Two doses of AZD1222 preceded a rise in Spike-specific TCR breadth and depth. Baseline antibody screening turned up just a handful of seropositive AZD1222 recipients.

The source was peripheral blood, collected on day 0 of AZD1222 vaccination. This TCR came from an adult in good health.

CDR3 bases: TGCAGCGTTGTGGGTGGGTATGGCTACACCTTC. Translation gives CSVVGGYGYTF. The gene calls are TRBV29-1 and TRBJ1-2; unclear D gene. Germline V gene data show CDR1 as SQVTM and CDR2 as ANQGSEA. The CDR3 extends over 11 amino acids. V was trimmed by 4 bases and J by 5 bases, leaving 8 bases between them.